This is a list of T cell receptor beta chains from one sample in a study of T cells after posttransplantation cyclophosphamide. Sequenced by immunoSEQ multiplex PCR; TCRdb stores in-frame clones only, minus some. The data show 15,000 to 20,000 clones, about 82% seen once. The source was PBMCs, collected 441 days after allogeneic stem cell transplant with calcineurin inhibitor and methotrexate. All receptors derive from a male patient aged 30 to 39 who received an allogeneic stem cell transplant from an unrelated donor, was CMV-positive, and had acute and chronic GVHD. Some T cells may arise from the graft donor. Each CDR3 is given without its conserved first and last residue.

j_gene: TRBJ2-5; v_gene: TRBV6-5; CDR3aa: ASSLSGRAQGTQY
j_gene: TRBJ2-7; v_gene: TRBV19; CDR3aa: ASSIGIGSSYEQY
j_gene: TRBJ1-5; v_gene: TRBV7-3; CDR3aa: ASSTDRGHQPQH
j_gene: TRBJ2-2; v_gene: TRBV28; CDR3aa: ASSLTGYGGELF
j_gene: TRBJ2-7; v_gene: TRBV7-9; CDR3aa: ASSLEGGPGHEQY
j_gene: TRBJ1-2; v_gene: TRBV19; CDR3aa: ASSAHSGTANYGYT
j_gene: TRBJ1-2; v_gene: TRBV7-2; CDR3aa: ASSEAAGLRPYGYT
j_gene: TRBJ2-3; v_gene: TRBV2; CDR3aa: ASTRGTGFEPY
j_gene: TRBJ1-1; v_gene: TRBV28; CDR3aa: TSSFPYTEAF
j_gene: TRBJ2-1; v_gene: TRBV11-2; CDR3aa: ASSLDIRQGYGNEQF
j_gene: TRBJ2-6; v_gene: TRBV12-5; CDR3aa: ASGLRPGGYTLSGANVLT
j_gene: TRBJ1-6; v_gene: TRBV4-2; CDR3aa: ASSLDRGSNSPLH
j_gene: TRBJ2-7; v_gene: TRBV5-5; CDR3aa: ASSRTGDFLSYEQY
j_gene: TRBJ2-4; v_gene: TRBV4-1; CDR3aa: ASSHQGWTGKFRNIQY
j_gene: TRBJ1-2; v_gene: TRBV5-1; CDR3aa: ASSLDGRGVGYT
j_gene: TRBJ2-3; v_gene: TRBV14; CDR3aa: ASSQDGLVFRTDTQY
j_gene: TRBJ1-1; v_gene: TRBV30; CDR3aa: AWTQQGLEAF
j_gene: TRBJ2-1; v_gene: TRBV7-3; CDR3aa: ASSTTGAGEQF
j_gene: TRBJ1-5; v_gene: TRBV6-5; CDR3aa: ASSRGRLGDQPQH
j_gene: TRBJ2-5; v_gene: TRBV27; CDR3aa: ASSLGGRRETQY
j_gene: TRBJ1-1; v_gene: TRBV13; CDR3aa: ASSSRAAYTEAF
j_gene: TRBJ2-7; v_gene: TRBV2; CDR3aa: ASSEWRDSRSEQY
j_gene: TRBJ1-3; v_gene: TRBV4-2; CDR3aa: ASSHGQGDSGNTIY
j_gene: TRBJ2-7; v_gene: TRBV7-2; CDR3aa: ASSFIARPPNLYEQY
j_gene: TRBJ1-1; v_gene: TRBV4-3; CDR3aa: ASSQDRGTGRGTEAF
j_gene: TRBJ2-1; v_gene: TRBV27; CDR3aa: ASSPPTGKWYEQF
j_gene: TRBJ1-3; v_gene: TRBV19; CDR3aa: ASSIKPGQGAFPSGNTIY
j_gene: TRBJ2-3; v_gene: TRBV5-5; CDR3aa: ASRRQGPSTDTQY
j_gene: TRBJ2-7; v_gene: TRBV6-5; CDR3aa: ASSFGQTYEQY
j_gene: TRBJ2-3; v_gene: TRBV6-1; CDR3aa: ASSEGVGTDTQY
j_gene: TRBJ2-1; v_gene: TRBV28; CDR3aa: ASSLVTSGAVNEQF
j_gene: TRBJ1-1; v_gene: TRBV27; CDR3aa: ASSDWKTGRGAEAF
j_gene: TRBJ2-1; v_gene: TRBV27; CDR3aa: ASRAGGRNEQF
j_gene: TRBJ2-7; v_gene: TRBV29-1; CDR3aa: SVEFGQGQRGAYEQY
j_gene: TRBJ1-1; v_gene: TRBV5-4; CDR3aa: ASSSFRLTGVEAF
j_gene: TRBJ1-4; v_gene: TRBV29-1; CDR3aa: SAVGQGREKLF
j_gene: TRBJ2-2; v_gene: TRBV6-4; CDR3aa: ASSPDRADTGELF
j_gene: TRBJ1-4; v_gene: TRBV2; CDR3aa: ASSAGGGGEKLF
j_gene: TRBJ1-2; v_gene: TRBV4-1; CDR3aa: ASSQGHSQGTYGYT
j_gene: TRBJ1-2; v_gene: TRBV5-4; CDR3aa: ASSSGTATGDYGYT
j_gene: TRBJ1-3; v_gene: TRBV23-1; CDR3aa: ASSPDPGTGWQGDSGNTIY
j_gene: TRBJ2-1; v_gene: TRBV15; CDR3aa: ATSRVQATSHYNEQF
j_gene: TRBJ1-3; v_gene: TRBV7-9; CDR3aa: ASSARTLASGNTIY
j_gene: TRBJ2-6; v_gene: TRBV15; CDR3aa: ATSRDRGGGANVLT
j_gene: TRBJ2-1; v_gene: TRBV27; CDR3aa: ASSRDSSYNEQF